The 7 T cell receptor beta chains below were found in one sample sequenced in a study of cytomegalovirus exposure and HLA in healthy donors. The study ran its PCR with 60 Vbeta and 13 Jbeta primers. TCRdb's copy holds only in-frame clones and misses some; the assay was immunoSEQ multiplex PCR. In the table there are over 55,000 clones, about 71% of which are singletons. Sequencing was performed on PBMCs. The receptors were sampled from a woman aged 50 to 60 in good health and CMV-seropositive.

The V gene is TRBV5-1, the J gene TRBJ1-5; D gene uncertain. Germline CDR1 reads SGHRS; CDR2 reads YFSETQ. This CDR3 contains 13 residues. The V gene lost 4 bases and the J gene lost 0 bases, with 5 bases spanning the gap. The CDR3 DNA follows: TGCGCCAGCAGCCTCGGTAGCAATCAGCCCCAGCATTTT. Protein: CASSLGSNQPQHF.

This chain connects TRBV28 to TRBJ1-5, with TRBD1 matching over 8 bases. Losses at the gene ends were 3 bases for V and 7 bases for J; bases not matched to a gene: 8. The germline V gene encodes CDR1 MDHEN and CDR2 SYDVKM. The CDR3 has 15 residues. CDR3 coding DNA: TGTGCCAGCAGTTTGCCCGGAGACAGGGGACAGCCCCAGCATTTT. Its protein product is CASSLPGDRGQPQHF.

The gene calls are TRBV9 and TRBJ1-2, with 9 nucleotides matching TRBD1. CDR3 size: 13 residues. With V trimmed by 5 bases and J by 8 bases, 7 bases remained unmatched. In germline, CDR1 is SGDLS, CDR2 YYNGEE. DNA of the CDR3: TGTGCCAGCAGAGGGGACAGGGCCGGAGGCTACACCTTC. Translating gives CASRGDRAGGYTF.

The genes are TRBV10-1 and TRBJ1-3; a weak D match, TRBD1 (5 bases). This CDR3 is 14 amino acids long. The germline CDR1 and CDR2 sequences are WNHNN and SYGVQD (reference sequence). Trimming took 7 bases from V and 2 from J, leaving 12 bases between them. CDR3 sequence reads: CASTPGGTGNTIYF. Written as DNA, the CDR3 is TGCGCCAGCACCCCCGGGGGAACTGGAAACACCATATATTTT.

This rearrangement joins TRBV28 to TRBJ1-1, with D tentatively TRBD1 (5 bases). Germline V lookup: CDR1 MDHEN, CDR2 SYDVKM. This CDR3 has 12 residues. Deletions cut 6 bases from V and 5 bases from J, with 10 bases between. CDR3 loop: CASSAGITEAFF. The CDR3 DNA follows: TGTGCCAGCAGCGCAGGGATTACTGAAGCTTTCTTT.

This clone was recorded only once. The chain carries TRBV29-1 and TRBJ2-7, with a weak D call TRBD1 (6 bases). Between the trimmed V and J ends, which lost 6 bases and 7 bases, there was a span of 19 bases. CDR1 is SQVTM, CDR2 ANQGSEA, per germline. This CDR3 contains 13 residues. CDR3 sequence (DNA): TGCAGCGTACAACAGGGACCTACGTTGGAGCAGTACTTC. Protein product: CSVQQGPTLEQYF.

This chain connects TRBV5-1 to TRBJ2-5; the match to TRBD2 covers 9 bases. Germline CDR1 reads SGHRS; CDR2 reads YFSETQ. The J segment lost 3 bases and the V segment lost 5 bases, leaving 11 bases of the junction unmatched. The CDR3 has 16 residues. The CDR3 sequence: CASSSRGGGAEETQYF. CDR3 sequence (DNA): TGCGCCAGCAGTTCCCGGGGCGGGGGGGCCGAAGAGACCCAGTACTTC.